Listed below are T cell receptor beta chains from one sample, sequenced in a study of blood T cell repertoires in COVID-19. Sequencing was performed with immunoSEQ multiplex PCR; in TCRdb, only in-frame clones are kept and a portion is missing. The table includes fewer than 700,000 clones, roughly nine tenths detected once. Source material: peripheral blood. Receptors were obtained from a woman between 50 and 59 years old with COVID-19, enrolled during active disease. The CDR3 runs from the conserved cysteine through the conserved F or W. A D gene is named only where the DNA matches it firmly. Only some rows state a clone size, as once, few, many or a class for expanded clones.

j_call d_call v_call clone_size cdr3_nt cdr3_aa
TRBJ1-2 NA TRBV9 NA TGTGCCAGCAGCGCAGACAGAGGCGGCTACACCTTC CASSADRGGYTF
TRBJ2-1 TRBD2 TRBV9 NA TGTGCCAGCAGCGGCACTAGCGGGGGGGCCTTTGAGCAGTTCTTC CASSGTSGGAFEQFF
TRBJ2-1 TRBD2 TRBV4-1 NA TGCGCCAGCAGCCATCAGGGACTAGCGGGGGACAATGAGCAGTTCTTC CASSHQGLAGDNEQFF
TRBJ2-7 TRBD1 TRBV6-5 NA TGTGCCAGCAGTTACTCCCGGGACAGGGGCTACGAGCAGTACTTC CASSYSRDRGYEQYF
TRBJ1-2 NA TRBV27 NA TGTGCCAGCAGTCCATACCGGGAGGGGGACTATGGCTACACCTTC CASSPYREGDYGYTF
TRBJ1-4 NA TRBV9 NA TGTGCCAGCAGCGTAGAAGGGCAGGGTACTGAAAAACTGTTTTTT CASSVEGQGTEKLFF
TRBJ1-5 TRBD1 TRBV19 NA TGTGCCAGTAGTGAGGGGACAGGGGGCCGGGATCAGCCCCAGCATTTT CASSEGTGGRDQPQHF
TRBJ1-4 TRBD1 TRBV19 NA TGTGCCAGTAGGCGTGGGACAGCAACTAATGAAAAACTGTTTTTT CASRRGTATNEKLFF
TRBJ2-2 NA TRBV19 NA TGTGCCAGTAGTATAGTGGGCAGGGGGGCCCAGGGGGAGCTGTTTTTT CASSIVGRGAQGELFF
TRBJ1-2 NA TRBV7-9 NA TGTGCCAGCAGCACCCCCCGTGAGGGATTAAGCTATGGCTACACCTTC CASSTPREGLSYGYTF
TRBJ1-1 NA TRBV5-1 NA TGCGCCAGCAGCTGGCCTCATGACAGCCCCATGAACACTGAAGCTTTCTTT CASSWPHDSPMNTEAFF
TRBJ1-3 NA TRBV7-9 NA TGTGCCAGCAGCTTGCAGGGCCTACCCTCTGGAAACACCATATATTTT CASSLQGLPSGNTIYF
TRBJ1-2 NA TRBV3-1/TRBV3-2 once TGTGCCAGTAGGGGGTACGGGGATGGCTACACCTTC CASRGYGDGYTF
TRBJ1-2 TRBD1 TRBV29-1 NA TGCAGCGTTGGACAGGGATGGTATGGCTACACCTTC CSVGQGWYGYTF
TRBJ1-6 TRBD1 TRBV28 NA TGTGCCAGCAAAGAAGGGACAGATAATTCACCCCTCCACTTT CASKEGTDNSPLHF
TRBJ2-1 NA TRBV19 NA TGTGCCACCTCACTAGGGGCAGGGGAGGGCAATGAGCAGTTCTTC CATSLGAGEGNEQFF
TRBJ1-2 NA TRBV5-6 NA TGTGCCAGCAGCCCAGGTGGACTCTATGGCTACACCTTC CASSPGGLYGYTF
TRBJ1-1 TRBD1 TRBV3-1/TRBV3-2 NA TGTGCCAGCAGAGATACAGGGGGGGCTGAAGCTTTCTTT CASRDTGGAEAFF
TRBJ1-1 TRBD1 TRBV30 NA TGTGCCTGGACCCAGAGACAGGGTAAAACTGAAGCTTTCTTT CAWTQRQGKTEAFF
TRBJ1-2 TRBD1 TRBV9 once TGTGCCAGCAGCGCCCCGGGACAGGGGGGACCAAACTATGGCTACACCTTC CASSAPGQGGPNYGYTF
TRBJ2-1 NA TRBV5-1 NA TGCGCCAGCTCCCAGGGGGGTAACAATGAGCAGTTCTTC CASSQGGNNEQFF
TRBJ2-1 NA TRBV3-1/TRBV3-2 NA TGTGCCAGCAGCCCCATTCAGGGGCTGGATGAGCAGTTCTTC CASSPIQGLDEQFF
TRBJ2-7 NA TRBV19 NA TGTGCCAGCAGTGACAGGGAGGAGGACGAGCAGTACTTC CASSDREEDEQYF
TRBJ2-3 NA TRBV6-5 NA TGTGCCAGCAGTTATTATACAGCGGGCACAGATACGCAGTATTTT CASSYYTAGTDTQYF
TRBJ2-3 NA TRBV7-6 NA TGTGCCAGCAGCTTAGTGAGAGCCGCAGATACGCAGTATTTT CASSLVRAADTQYF
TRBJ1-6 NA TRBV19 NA TGTGCCAGTAGCTCAGGACAGAATAATTCACCCCTCCACTTT CASSSGQNNSPLHF
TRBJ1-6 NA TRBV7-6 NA TGTGCCAGCAGCTCGGCCCGTGGGAGGGGTTCACCCCTCCACTTT CASSSARGRGSPLHF
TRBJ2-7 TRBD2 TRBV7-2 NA TGTGCCAGCAGCTTAAAGCTAGCGGGGGGGAATGAGCAGTACTTC CASSLKLAGGNEQYF
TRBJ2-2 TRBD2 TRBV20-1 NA TGCAGTGCTAGTTTTAACGGGGGGGTTACCGGGGAGCTGTTTTTT CSASFNGGVTGELFF
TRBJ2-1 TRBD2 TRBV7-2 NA TGTGCCAGCAGCTTAGGGGGCGGTAGCGGGGGCATGTTCTTC CASSLGGGSGGMFF
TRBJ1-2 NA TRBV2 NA TGTGCCAGCGGGAAGGGGCCTTACTATGGCTACACCTTC CASGKGPYYGYTF
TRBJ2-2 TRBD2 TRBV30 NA TGTGCCTGGGACCGAGCGGGGTTGGGCGGGGAGCTGTTTTTT CAWDRAGLGGELFF
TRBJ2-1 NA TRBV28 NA TGTGCCAGCAGTTTATTCCCCGCAGGCAATGAGCAGTTCTTC CASSLFPAGNEQFF
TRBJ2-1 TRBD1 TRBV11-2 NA TGTGCCAGCAGCCCCCCCGGACAGGGCCTGTGGAATGAGCAGTTCTTC CASSPPGQGLWNEQFF
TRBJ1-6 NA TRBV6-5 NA TGTGCCAGCAGTTACTCGGAGCTACAGGGTAGGACCCTCCACTTT CASSYSELQGRTLHF
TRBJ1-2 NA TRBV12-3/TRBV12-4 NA TGTGCCAGCAGTTTACCAGCTAACTATGGCTACACCTTC CASSLPANYGYTF
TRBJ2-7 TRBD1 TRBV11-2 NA TGTGCCAGCAGCTCCACAGGGGTCTACGAGCAGTACTTC CASSSTGVYEQYF
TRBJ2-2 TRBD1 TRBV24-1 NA TGTGCCACCAGTGACCCGGGACAGGGCCCTCGGGAGCTGTTTTTT CATSDPGQGPRELFF
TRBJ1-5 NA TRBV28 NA TGTGCCAGCAGTTCCGACCAGGTGACAGCCCAGCATTTT CASSSDQVTAQHF
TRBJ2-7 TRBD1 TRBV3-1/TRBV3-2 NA TGTGCCAGCAGCCCCTCCCGGGACAGGGGCTACGAGCAGTACTTC CASSPSRDRGYEQYF
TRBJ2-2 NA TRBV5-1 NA TGCGCCAGCAGCTTGGGCTTAGCGATCACCGGGGAGCTGTTTTTT CASSLGLAITGELFF
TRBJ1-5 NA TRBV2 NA TGTGCCAGCCGTCCGAGAGAGGGAAGCTCTCAGCCCCAGCATTTT CASRPREGSSQPQHF